Each of the 4 T cell receptor beta chains below was sequenced from the same sample in a study of cytomegalovirus exposure and HLA in healthy donors. The study ran its PCR with 60 Vbeta and 13 Jbeta primers. The repertoire was sequenced with immunoSEQ multiplex PCR; TCRdb's copy has only in-frame clones and lacks some. The sample includes 95,000 to 150,000 clones, about 81% seen only once; the top ten take approximately 1%. Sequenced material: PBMCs. The source is a woman aged 25-40 years in good health and CMV-seronegative.

The rearrangement links TRBV27 to TRBJ1-1, with unresolved D. Per germline, CDR1 MNHEY and CDR2 SMNVEV (reference sequence). V was shortened by 0 bases and J by 1 base, with 9 bases between the two germline ends. The length of the CDR3 is 15 residues. Written as DNA, the CDR3 is TGTGCCAGCAGTTTATCATGGGAGTCGAACACTGAAGCTTTCTTT. It codes for CASSLSWESNTEAFF.

The V and J genes are TRBV19 and TRBJ1-1; D remains unclear. With 3 bases removed from V and 1 base from J, the gap between germline ends came to 12 bases. CDR3 size: 15 residues. From germline, CDR1 is LNHDA and CDR2 SQIVND (reference sequence). The CDR3 DNA follows: TGTGCCAGTAGTATGGGCCTAGCGGGGAACACTGAAGCTTTCTTT. The encoded protein is CASSMGLAGNTEAFF.

The V and J genes are TRBV6-5 and TRBJ1-3, with a weak D call TRBD1 (6 bases). Germline loops: CDR1 MNHEY, CDR2 SVGAGI. With 6 bases removed from V and 2 bases from J, the gap between germline ends came to 11 bases. The length of the CDR3 is 14 residues. In DNA, the CDR3 is TGTGCCAGCAGCCGTAACAGGGCTGGAAACACCATATATTTT. Protein sequence: CASSRNRAGNTIYF.

This sequence joins TRBV28 and TRBJ2-3; no firm D call. The CDR3 extends over 14 amino acids. Trimming took off 5 bases at V and 2 bases at J, with 11 bases between the two ends. CDR1 MDHEN and CDR2 SYDVKM come from the germline V gene. The CDR3 DNA reads TGTGCCAGCAGTCCGAGCCAATACACAGATACGCAGTATTTT. Its translation: CASSPSQYTDTQYF.